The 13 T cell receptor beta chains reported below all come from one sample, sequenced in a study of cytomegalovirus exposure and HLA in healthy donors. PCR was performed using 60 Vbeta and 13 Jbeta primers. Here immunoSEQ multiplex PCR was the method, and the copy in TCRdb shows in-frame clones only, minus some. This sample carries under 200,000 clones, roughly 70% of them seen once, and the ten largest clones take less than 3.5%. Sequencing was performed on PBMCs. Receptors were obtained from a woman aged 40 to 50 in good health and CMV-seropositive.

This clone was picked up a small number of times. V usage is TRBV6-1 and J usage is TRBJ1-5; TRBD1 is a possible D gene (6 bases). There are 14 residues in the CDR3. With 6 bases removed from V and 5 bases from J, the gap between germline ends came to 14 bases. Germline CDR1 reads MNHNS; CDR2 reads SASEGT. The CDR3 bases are TGTGCCAGCAGACCACAGGGTTGGGATCAGCCCCAGCATTTT. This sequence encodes CASRPQGWDQPQHF.

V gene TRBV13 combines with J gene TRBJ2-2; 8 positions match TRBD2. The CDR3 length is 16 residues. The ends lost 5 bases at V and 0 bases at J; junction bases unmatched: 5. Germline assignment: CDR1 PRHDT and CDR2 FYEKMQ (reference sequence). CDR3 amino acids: CASSQRERANTGELFF. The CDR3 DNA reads TGTGCCAGCAGCCAGCGGGAGCGCGCGAACACCGGGGAGCTGTTTTTT. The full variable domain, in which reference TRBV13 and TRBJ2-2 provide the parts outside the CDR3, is AAGVIQSPRHLIKEKRETATLKCYPIPRHDTVYWYQQGPGQDPQFLISFYEKMQSDKGSIPDRFSAQQFSDYHSELNMSSLELGDSALYFCASSQRERANTGELFFGEGSRLTVL.

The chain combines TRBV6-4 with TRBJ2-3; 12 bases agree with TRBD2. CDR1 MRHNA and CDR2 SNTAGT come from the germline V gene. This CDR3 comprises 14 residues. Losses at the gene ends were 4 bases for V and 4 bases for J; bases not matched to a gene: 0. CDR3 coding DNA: TGTGCCAGCAGTGGGACTAGCGGGGCAGATACGCAGTATTTT. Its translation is CASSGTSGADTQYF.

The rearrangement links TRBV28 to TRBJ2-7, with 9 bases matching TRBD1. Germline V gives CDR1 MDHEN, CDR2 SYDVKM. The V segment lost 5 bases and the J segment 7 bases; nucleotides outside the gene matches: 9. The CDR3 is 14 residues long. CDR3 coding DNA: TGTGCCAGCAGTACGCGGACAGGGGTGGGGGAGCAGTACTTC. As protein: CASSTRTGVGEQYF.

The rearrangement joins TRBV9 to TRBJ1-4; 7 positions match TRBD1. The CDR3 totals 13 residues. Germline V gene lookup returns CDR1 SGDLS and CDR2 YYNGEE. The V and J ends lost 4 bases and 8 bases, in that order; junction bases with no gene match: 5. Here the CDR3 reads CASSSTGEEKLFF. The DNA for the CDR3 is TGTGCCAGCAGCTCTACAGGGGAGGAAAAACTGTTTTTT.

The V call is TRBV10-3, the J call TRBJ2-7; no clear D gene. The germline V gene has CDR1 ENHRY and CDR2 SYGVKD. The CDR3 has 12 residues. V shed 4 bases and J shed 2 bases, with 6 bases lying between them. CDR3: CAISGSAYEQYF. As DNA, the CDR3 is TGTGCCATCAGTGGCAGCGCCTACGAGCAGTACTTC.

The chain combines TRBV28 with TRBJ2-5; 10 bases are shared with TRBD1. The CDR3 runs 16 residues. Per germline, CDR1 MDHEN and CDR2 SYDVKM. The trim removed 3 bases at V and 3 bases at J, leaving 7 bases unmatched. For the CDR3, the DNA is TGTGCCAGCAGTTTGGGACAGGGGCAAGGAGAAGAGACCCAGTACTTC. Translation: CASSLGQGQGEETQYF.

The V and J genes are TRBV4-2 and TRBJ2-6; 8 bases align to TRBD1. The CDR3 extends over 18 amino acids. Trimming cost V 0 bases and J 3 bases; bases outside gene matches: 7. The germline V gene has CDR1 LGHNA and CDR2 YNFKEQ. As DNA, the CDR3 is TGTGCCAGCAGCCAAGATGCAGGACAGGGAATTGGGGCCAACGTCCTGACTTTC. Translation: CASSQDAGQGIGANVLTF.

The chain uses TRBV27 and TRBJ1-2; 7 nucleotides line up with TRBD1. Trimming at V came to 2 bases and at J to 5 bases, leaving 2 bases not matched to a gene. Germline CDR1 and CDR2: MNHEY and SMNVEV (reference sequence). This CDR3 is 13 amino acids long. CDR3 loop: CASSLQTGYGYTF. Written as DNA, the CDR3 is TGTGCCAGCAGTTTACAGACAGGGTATGGCTACACCTTC.

The CDR3: CASSLWSGVYNEQFF. In DNA form, the CDR3 reads TGTGCCAGCAGTTTGTGGAGCGGGGTCTACAATGAGCAGTTCTTC. The chain recombines TRBV27 with TRBJ2-1, with 7 positions matching TRBD2. The CDR3 is made up of 15 amino acids. Germline loops: CDR1 MNHEY, CDR2 SMNVEV (reference sequence). Losses at the gene ends were 3 bases for V and 3 bases for J; bases not matched to a gene: 5.

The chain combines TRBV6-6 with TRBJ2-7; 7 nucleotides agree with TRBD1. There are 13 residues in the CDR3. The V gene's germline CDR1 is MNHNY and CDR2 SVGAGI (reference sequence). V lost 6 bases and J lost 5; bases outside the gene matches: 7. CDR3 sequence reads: CASRTTGSNEQYF. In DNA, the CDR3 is TGTGCCAGCAGAACGACAGGGAGCAACGAGCAGTACTTC.

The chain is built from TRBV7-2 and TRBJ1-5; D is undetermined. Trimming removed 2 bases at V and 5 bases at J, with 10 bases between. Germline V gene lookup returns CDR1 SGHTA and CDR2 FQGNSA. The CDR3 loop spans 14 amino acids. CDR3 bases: TGTGCCAGCAGCTTACGGTACGGGGATCAGCCCCAGCATTTT. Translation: CASSLRYGDQPQHF.

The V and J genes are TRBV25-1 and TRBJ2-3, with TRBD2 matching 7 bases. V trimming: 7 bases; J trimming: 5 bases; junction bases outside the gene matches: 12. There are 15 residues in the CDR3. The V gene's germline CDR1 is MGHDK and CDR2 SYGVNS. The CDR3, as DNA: TGTGCCAGCATCGGAGGGAGGGCCTTAGGAGATACGCAGTATTTT. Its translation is CASIGGRALGDTQYF.